One sample yielded the 16 T cell receptor beta chains listed below, sequenced in a study of T cells in Graves' hyperthyroidism and ophthalmopathy (dated by TCRdb to about 2019). Preparation of the library involved multiplex PCR. The instrument given in TCRdb is Illumina HiSeq 2000. TCR beta CDR3 regions were amplified from RNA transcripts. The first round of RT-PCR for the TCR CDR3 was performed with the HTBI primer set and the Qiagen OneStep RT-PCR kit. The public reads were reprocessed in TCRdb via fastp at Q25 and MiXCR, keeping in-frame beta chains. Under each unique CDR3 protein, matching rows form one entry showing the most common genes and DNA. This sample is represented by 600,000 or so distinct CDR3 sequences; 15% to 20% of them were singletons. Around 3.9% of the sample rests with the top ten. Specimen: blood. Receptor source: a woman aged 25 to 39 with Graves' hyperthyroidism.

The CDR3 is CASSQQGPSIPGELFF. In nucleotides, the CDR3 is TGTGCCAGCAGCCAACAGGGACCTAGCATCCCCGGGGAGCTGTTTTTT. The chain links TRBV7-3 to TRBJ2-2; D possibly corresponds to TRBD1 (6 bases). This CDR3 contains 16 residues. Germline V gene sequence: CDR1 SGHTA, CDR2 FQGTGA. Trimming removed 5 bases from V and 6 bases from J, with 19 bases in between.

The V gene is TRBV6-5, the J gene TRBJ2-7; TRBD1 might be the D (5 bases). The CDR3 is 15 residues long. The V gene lost 0 bases and the J gene lost 3 bases, with 12 bases spanning the gap. Per the germline V gene, CDR1 is MNHEY and CDR2 is SVGAGI. The CDR3 here is CASSYSIPQGYEQYF. CDR3 coding DNA: TGTGCCAGCAGTTACTCGATCCCCCAGGGCTACGAGCAGTACTTC.

This clonotype was seen a handful of times. The chain links TRBV10-3 to TRBJ2-2; D ambiguous. V was clipped by 10 bases and J by 0 bases, with 15 bases between them. Germline V gene sequence: CDR1 ENHRY, CDR2 SYGVKD. The CDR3 loop spans 15 amino acids. This CDR3 reads CASARPIANTGELFF. The DNA for the CDR3 is TGTGCCAGTGCTCGACCGATAGCGAACACCGGGGAGCTGTTTTTT.

Ten or more counts support this clonotype. The chain links TRBV12-3 or TRBV12-4 to TRBJ2-1, with 8 bases lining up with TRBD2. CDR3 size: 17 residues. Germline trimming cut 6 bases from V and 0 bases from J; bases unmatched to any gene: 10. CDR3 in DNA: TGTGCCAGCAGGGGGGTCTTAGCGGGGAGCTCCTACAATGAGCAGTTCTTC. Encoded protein: CASRGVLAGSSYNEQFF.

The sample holds many counts of this clonotype. CDR3 nucleotide sequence: TGTGCCTGGAGCATCTATAACGAGCAGTACTTC. Translating it yields CAWSIYNEQYF. The V gene is TRBV30, the J gene TRBJ2-7; D unclear. Trimming shortened V by 3 bases and J by 5 bases, and 8 bases separated the two germline ends. Per germline, CDR1 GTSNPN and CDR2 SVGIG (reference sequence). The CDR3 sequence is 11 residues long.

This clonotype has only a few counts. The chain couples TRBV5-5 to TRBJ1-1; D uncertain. The CDR3 is made up of 12 amino acids. V lost 3 bases, J lost 7 bases, and 10 bases lay in between. Germline CDR1 SGHKS, CDR2 YYEKEE (reference sequence). Written as DNA, the CDR3 is TGTGCCAGCAGCTATTGGGCCAGTGAAGCTTTCTTT. It codes for CASSYWASEAFF.

The rearrangement joins TRBV19 to TRBJ2-1, with TRBD2 as a possible D gene (5 bases). Trimming took off 9 bases at V and 0 bases at J, with 12 bases between the two ends. CDR1 is LNHDA and CDR2 is SQIVND in the germline V gene (reference sequence). The CDR3 totals 14 residues. Here the CDR3 reads CASGKRSSYNEQFF. The CDR3 DNA follows: TGTGCCAGCGGGAAGCGCTCCTCCTACAATGAGCAGTTCTTC.

This clonotype appeared a few times. The chain carries TRBV13 and TRBJ2-1; weak D call: TRBD2 (5 bases). The CDR3 loop spans 14 amino acids. Trimming removed 4 bases at V and 10 bases at J, with 17 bases between. Germline values: CDR1 PRHDT, CDR2 FYEKMQ (reference sequence). The CDR3 coding sequence is TGTGCCAGCAGCTCCCCCCTCGGAGGAATGGAGCAGTTCTTC. Its translation: CASSSPLGGMEQFF.

This clonotype has just a few counts. The chain employs TRBV4-1 and TRBJ1-2, with D possibly matching TRBD1 (6 bases). This CDR3 contains 15 residues. With 0 bases removed from V and 5 bases from J, the gap between germline ends came to 13 bases. Germline CDR1 MGHRA, CDR2 YSYEKL. The CDR3 protein is CASSQDEGDLYGYTF. The CDR3 DNA reads TGCGCCAGCAGCCAAGATGAGGGGGATCTATATGGCTACACCTTC.

This clonotype was seen many times. The genes are TRBV30 and TRBJ1-2, with D maybe TRBD1 (5 bases). Per the germline V gene, CDR1 is GTSNPN and CDR2 is SVGIG (reference sequence). Trimming stripped 5 bases from V and 0 bases from J, with 10 bases between. The CDR3 runs to 13 residues. CDR3 coding DNA: TGTGCCTGGCGGACATCAGCTAACTATGGCTACACCTTC. Encoded protein: CAWRTSANYGYTF.

This clonotype came up many times. The chain joins TRBV7-2 to TRBJ2-7, with 8 bases aligning to TRBD1. CDR3 length equals 14 residues. Germline V gene data show CDR1 as SGHTA and CDR2 as FQGNSA. V lost 1 base, J lost 6 bases, and 5 bases stayed unmatched. The CDR3 nucleotides are TGTGCCAGCAGCTTAGGGGCAACAGGGGGCGAGCAGTACTTC. Translated, it gives CASSLGATGGEQYF. Based on the CDR3 plus reference TRBV7-2 and TRBJ2-7, the full variable domain is GAGVSQSPSNKVTEKGKDVELRCDPISGHTALYWYRQSLGQGLEFLIYFQGNSAPDKSGLPSDRFSAERTGGSVSTLTIQRTQQEDSAVYLCASSLGATGGEQYFGPGTRLTVT.

This clonotype was recorded many times. The chain's CDR3 is CASSPYGDNEQFF. The CDR3 DNA sequence: TGTGCCAGCTCACCTTATGGGGACAATGAGCAGTTCTTC. The chain uses TRBV18 and TRBJ2-1; D is ambiguous. Germline CDR1 KGHSH, CDR2 LQKENI. The length of the CDR3 is 13 residues. V lost 3 bases and J 5 bases, leaving 8 bases between the germline ends.

This clonotype was observed at least ten times. This sequence joins TRBV28 and TRBJ2-3; D call uncertain. The V end was cut by 6 bases, the J end by 1 base, with 5 bases between. CDR3 length: 12 residues. Per germline, CDR1 MDHEN and CDR2 SYDVKM. CDR3 bases: TGTGCCAGCAGGGACGGCACAGATACGCAGTATTTT. Translation: CASRDGTDTQYF.

This clonotype was counted ten times or more. V usage is TRBV7-8 and J usage is TRBJ2-3, with 11 bases fitting TRBD2. CDR1 and CDR2 from the germline V gene are SGHVS and FQNEAQ. The CDR3 totals 17 residues. With 6 bases clipped from V and 3 bases from J, the junction kept 11 bases outside the gene matches. The CDR3 coding sequence is TGTGCCAGCAGATTATCCATAGCGGGAGGGCCGACAGATACGCAGTATTTT. Its protein product is CASRLSIAGGPTDTQYF.

The CDR3: CASSPTRFAYEQYF. The CDR3, as DNA: TGTGCCAGCAGCCCTACTAGATTTGCGTACGAGCAGTACTTC. This chain joins TRBV5-6 and TRBJ2-7; tentative D call: TRBD2 (5 bases). CDR1 and CDR2 from the germline V gene are SGHDT and YYEEEE. Trimming stripped 4 bases from V and 4 bases from J, with 15 bases between. The CDR3 has 14 amino acids.

In the case of this clonotype: A much larger clone differs from this one at a single base, so this may be a read error. This chain connects TRBV28 to TRBJ2-7, with 13 bases identical to TRBD2. Germline values: CDR1 MDHEN, CDR2 SYDVKM. V shed 8 bases and J 4 bases; nucleotides not matched to a gene: 11. The CDR3 totals 16 residues. CDR3 sequence: CASGGLGLAGAYEQYF. The CDR3 DNA is TGTGCCAGCGGGGGACTAGGACTAGCGGGAGCGTACGAGCAGTACTTC.